The 4 T cell receptor beta chains in this list originate from one sample, sequenced in a study of blood T cells in healthy people across ages. Next came a second PCR, run for about 6 to 11 cycles, which used a sample-barcoded 5' primer along with a J-beta primer mix. TCRdb itself ran the 5' RACE reads through MiXCR, one entry per CDR3 protein. The table shows approximately 960,000 distinct CDR3 sequences, with approximately 32% occurring only once. The sample also formed part of further work on T cells of mothers and their children.

The sample taken for sequencing was blood. Source of these receptors: a woman between 40 and 50 years old in good health.

For this clonotype: One end of the junction varies from germline; a read error may be responsible. The chain is built from TRBV4-1 and TRBJ2-5, with TRBD2 matching over 8 bases. CDR3 length: 13 residues. Germline loops: CDR1 MGHRA, CDR2 YSYEKL. The DNA of the CDR3 is TGCGCCAGCGGCCAAACGGGGGGGGAGACCCAGTACTTC. Its protein product is CASGQTGGETQYF.

Comments on this clonotype: Mismatch with germline at one junction end may stem from a read error. The chain has TRBV20-1 and TRBJ1-2, with TRBD1 matching over 7 bases. This CDR3 is built from 14 residues. In germline, CDR1 is DFQATT, CDR2 SNEGSKA (reference sequence). The CDR3 nucleotides read TGCAGTGCTAGATCGACAGGGTCTAACTATGGCTGCACCTTC. This gives the protein CSARSTGSNYGCTF.

The table lists this clonotype with a few counts. V gene TRBV7-8 combines with J gene TRBJ2-3; no reliable D call. V lost 4 bases, J lost 4 bases, and 12 bases lay in between. In germline, CDR1 is SGHVS, CDR2 FQNEAQ. CDR3 length equals 14 residues. For the CDR3, the DNA is TGTGCCAGCAGCTGGAAGGGAATTCCAGATACGCAGTATTTT. Translated, it gives CASSWKGIPDTQYF.

CDR3 in amino acids: CASSPGGFPNEKLFF. CDR3 coding DNA: TGTGCCAGCAGCCCGGGGGGGTTTCCTAATGAAAAACTGTTTTTT. The chain links TRBV7-2 to TRBJ1-4; D is possibly TRBD1 (5 bases). V lost 5 bases, J lost 3 bases, and 13 bases lay in between. The V gene's germline CDR1 is SGHTA and CDR2 FQGNSA. There are 15 residues in the CDR3.